Detailed here is one T cell receptor beta chain. Its target is unknown. These data are taken from a study of shared clonotypes between healthy human individuals. In the study overall: Donor ages ranged 18 to 49 years: a couple of women, a few men. Study-wide points: A limitation of the genetic and exposure-history diversity represented arose from few donors. Some naive CD4 clonotypes, roughly 5%, turned up in common across a few donors.

Naivety among CD8 cells was defined by CD45RO negativity and positive CCR7 selection, thereby excluding terminally differentiated effector memory CD45RA+ cells. In the sorted-subset replicate PCRs, 200 ng DNA, tens of thousands of T cell genomes, was used. Sequenced by immunoSEQ multiplex PCR; TCRdb stores in-frame clones only, minus some. The sample carries under 1 million clones, around 92% recorded once. The germline gives CDR1 DFQATT, CDR2 SNEGSKA (reference sequence). The V gene lost 3 bases and the J gene lost 5 bases, with 7 bases spanning the gap. There are 11 residues in the CDR3. The receptor was derived from a man aged 25 to 40 in good health. The J gene is TRBJ1-1, the V gene TRBV20-1; D is unresolved. The sequenced material came from naive CD8+ T cells sorted from blood. DNA for the CDR3: TGCAGTGCTAGGATCGGGACTGAAGCTTTCTTT. Translated: CSARIGTEAFF.